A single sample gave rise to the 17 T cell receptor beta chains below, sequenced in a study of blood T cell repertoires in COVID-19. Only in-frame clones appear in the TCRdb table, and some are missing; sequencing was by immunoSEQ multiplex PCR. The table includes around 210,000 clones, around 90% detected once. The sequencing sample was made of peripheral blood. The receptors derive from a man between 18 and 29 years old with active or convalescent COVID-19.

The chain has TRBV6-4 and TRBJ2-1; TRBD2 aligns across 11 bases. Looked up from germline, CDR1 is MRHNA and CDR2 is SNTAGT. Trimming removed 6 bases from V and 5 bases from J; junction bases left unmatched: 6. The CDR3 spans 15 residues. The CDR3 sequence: CASRKVAGGHNEQFF. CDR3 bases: TGTGCCAGCAGAAAGGTAGCGGGAGGGCACAATGAGCAGTTCTTC.

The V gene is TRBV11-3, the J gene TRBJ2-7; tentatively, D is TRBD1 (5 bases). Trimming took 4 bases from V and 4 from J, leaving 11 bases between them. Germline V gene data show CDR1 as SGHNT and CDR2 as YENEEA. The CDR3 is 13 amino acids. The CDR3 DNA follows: TGTGCCAGCAGCTCCAAAGACAGTTACGAGCAGTACTTC. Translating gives CASSSKDSYEQYF.

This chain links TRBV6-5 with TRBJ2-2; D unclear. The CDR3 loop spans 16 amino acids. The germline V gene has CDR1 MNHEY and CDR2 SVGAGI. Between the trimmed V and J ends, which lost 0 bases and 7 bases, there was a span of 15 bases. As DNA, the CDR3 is TGTGCCAGCAGTTACTCGGAAGCCCGGGTCGTCGGGGAGCTGTTTTTT. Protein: CASSYSEARVVGELFF.

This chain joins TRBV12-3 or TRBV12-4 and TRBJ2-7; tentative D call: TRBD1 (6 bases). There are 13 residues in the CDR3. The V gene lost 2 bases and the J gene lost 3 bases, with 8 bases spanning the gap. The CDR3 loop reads CASSLSDSYEQYF. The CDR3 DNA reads TGTGCCAGCAGTTTATCGGACAGCTACGAGCAGTACTTC.

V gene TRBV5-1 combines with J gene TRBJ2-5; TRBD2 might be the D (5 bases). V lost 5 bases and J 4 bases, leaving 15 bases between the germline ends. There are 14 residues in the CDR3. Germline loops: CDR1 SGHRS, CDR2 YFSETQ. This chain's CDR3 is CASSERAAGETQYF. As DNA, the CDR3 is TGCGCCAGCAGTGAGCGAGCGGCTGGAGAGACCCAGTACTTC.

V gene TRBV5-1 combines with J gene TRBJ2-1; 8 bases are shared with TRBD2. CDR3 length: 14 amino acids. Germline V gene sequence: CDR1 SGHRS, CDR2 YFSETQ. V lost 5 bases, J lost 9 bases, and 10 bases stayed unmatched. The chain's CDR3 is CASRGLGAFGEQFF. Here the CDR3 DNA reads TGCGCCAGCAGGGGACTAGGGGCATTCGGTGAGCAGTTCTTC.

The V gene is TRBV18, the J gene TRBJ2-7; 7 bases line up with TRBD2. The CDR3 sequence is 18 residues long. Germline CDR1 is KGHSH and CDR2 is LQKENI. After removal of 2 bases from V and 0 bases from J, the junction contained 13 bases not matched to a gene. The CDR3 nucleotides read TGTGCCAGCTCACCAAACAATGGGGGGGACTACTTCTCCTACGAGCAGTACTTC. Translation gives CASSPNNGGDYFSYEQYF.

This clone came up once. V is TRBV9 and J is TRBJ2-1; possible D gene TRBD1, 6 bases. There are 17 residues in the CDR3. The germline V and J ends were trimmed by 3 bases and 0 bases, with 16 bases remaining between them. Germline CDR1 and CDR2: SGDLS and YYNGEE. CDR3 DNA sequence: TGTGCCAGCAGCGCATTCGGACAGAGAAGCTCCTACAATGAGCAGTTCTTC. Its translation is CASSAFGQRSSYNEQFF.

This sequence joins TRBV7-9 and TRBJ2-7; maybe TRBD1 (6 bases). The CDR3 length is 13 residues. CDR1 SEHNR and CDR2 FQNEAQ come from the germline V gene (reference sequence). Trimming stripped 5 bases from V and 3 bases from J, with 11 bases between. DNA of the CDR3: TGTGCCAGCAGCCCAAAACAGGGCTACGAGCAGTACTTC. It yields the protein CASSPKQGYEQYF.

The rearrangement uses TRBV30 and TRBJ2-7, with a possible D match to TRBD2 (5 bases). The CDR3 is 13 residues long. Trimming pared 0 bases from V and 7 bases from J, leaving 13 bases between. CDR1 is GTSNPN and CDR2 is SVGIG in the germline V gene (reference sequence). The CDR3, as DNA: TGTGCCTGGAGTGTAGGTAGGAGAGGGGAGCAGTACTTC. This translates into CAWSVGRRGEQYF. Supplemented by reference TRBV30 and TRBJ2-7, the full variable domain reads SQTIHQWPATLVQPVGSPLSLECTVEGTSNPNLYWYRQAAGRGLQLLFYSVGIGQISSEVPQNLSASRPQDRQFILSSKKLLLSDSGFYLCAWSVGRRGEQYFGPGTRLTVT.

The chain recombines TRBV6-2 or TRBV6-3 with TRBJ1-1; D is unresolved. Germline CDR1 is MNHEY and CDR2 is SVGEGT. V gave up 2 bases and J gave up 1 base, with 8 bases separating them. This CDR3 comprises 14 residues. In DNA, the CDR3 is TGTGCCAGCAGTTACGGGCAAGCGAACACTGAAGCTTTCTTT. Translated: CASSYGQANTEAFF.

CDR3 in DNA: TGTGCCAGCAGTTTACCTGGGGGGGACGAATACAATGAGCAGTTCTTC. This encodes CASSLPGGDEYNEQFF. J is TRBJ2-1 and V is TRBV28; 7 bases are shared with TRBD2. The CDR3 contains 16 residues. Looked up from germline, CDR1 is MDHEN and CDR2 is SYDVKM. Trimming cost V 2 bases and J 4 bases; bases outside gene matches: 8.

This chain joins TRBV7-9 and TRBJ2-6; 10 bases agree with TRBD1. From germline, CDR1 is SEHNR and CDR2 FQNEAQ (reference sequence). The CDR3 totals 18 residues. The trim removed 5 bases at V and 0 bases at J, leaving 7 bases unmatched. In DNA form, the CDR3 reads TGTGCCAGCAGCATGGGACAGGGGCTGGGCTCTGGGGCCAACGTCCTGACTTTC. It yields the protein CASSMGQGLGSGANVLTF.

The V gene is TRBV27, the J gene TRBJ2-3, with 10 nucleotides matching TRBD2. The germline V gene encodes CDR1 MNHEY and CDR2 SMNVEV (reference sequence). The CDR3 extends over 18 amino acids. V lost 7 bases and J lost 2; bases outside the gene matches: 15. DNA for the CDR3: TGTGCCAGCACCTTCCTAGCGGGAGATAACCCCCACACAGATACGCAGTATTTT. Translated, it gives CASTFLAGDNPHTDTQYF.

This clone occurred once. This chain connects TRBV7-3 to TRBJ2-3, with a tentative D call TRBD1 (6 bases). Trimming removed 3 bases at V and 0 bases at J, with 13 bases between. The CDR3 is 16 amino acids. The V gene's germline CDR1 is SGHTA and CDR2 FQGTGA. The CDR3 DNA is TGTGCCAGCAGCTTGACAGGACCCACAAGCACAGATACGCAGTATTTT. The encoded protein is CASSLTGPTSTDTQYF.

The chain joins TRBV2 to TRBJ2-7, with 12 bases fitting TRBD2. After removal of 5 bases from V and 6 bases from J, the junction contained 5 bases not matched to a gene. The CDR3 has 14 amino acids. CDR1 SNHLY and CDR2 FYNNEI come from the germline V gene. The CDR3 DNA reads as TGTGCCAGCAGTACGACTAGCGGGAGCGGCGAGCAGTACTTC. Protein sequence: CASSTTSGSGEQYF.

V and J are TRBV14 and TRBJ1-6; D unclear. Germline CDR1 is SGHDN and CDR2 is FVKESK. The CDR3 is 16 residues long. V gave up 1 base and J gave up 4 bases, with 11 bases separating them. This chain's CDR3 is CASSQVWSGYNSPLHF. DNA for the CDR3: TGTGCCAGCAGCCAAGTATGGTCGGGTTATAATTCACCCCTCCACTTT.